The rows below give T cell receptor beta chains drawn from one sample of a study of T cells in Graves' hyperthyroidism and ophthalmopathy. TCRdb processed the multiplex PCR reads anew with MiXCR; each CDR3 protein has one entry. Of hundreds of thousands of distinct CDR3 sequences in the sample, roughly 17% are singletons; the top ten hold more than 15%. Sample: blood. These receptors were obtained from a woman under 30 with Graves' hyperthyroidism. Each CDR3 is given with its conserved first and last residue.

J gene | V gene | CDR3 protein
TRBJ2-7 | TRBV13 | CASSLRSLFPEQYF
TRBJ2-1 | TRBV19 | CASSSTGRFYNEQFF
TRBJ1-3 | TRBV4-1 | CASSQDLNRRAGNTIYF
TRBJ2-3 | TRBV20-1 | CSASFARTDTQYF
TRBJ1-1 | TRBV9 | CASSVEGGMNTEAFF
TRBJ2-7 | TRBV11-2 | CASSPASGRSSYEQYF
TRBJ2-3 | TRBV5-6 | CASSFEGSGTDTQYF
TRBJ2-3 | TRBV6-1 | CASSLRLAGITDTQYF
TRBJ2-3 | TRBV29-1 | CSVYRQGGVKDTQYF
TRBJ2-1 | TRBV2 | CASSLDEGLADNEQFF
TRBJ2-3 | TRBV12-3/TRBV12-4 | CASSPLGGGLTDTQYF
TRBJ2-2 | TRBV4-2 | CASSQERKQITGELFF
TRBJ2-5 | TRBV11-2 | CASSFSSHRGGSEYF
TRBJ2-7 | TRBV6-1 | CASSEARGYEQYF
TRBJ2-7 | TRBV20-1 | CSARDTTSTDYEQYF
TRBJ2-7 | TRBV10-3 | CAISDRTGDTYEQYF
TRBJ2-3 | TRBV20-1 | CSASLDQTDTQYF
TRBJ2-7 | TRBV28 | CASTPRAGGVGSGRKEQYF
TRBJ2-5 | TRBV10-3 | CAISESTGRGTQYF
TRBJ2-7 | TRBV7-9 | CASSLDLYEQYF
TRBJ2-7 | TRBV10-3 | CAISESVAAYEQYF
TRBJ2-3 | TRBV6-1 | CASSIQGKGDTQYF